The 32 T cell receptor beta chains reported below all come from one sample, sequenced in a study of shared clonotypes between healthy human individuals. Only CD45RO-negative cells positively selected for CCR7 counted as naive CD8 cells, so terminally differentiated effector memory CD45RA+ cells were excluded. The repertoire was sequenced with immunoSEQ multiplex PCR; TCRdb's copy has only in-frame clones and lacks some. The sample lists around 560,000 clones, around 95% occurring once. Sequencing was carried out using naive CD8+ T cells sorted from blood. All receptors come from a woman aged 25 to 39 in good health.

This clone has a single count. Other nucleotide sequences in the sample specify the same CDR3. The chain recombines TRBV7-9 with TRBJ1-2, with unresolved D. Trimming removed 3 bases at V and 0 bases at J, with 8 bases between. Germline loops: CDR1 SEHNR, CDR2 FQNEAQ (reference sequence). The CDR3 extends over 14 amino acids. The CDR3 sequence: CASSFGTANYGYTF. The CDR3, as DNA: TGTGCCAGCAGCTTTGGTACAGCTAACTATGGCTACACCTTC.

The chain carries TRBV28 and TRBJ2-1; TRBD2 agrees at 8 bases. Germline V CDR1 and CDR2: MDHEN, SYDVKM. The CDR3 consists of 16 residues. V lost 2 bases to trimming and J lost 0 bases; unmatched junction nucleotides: 3. The CDR3 here is CASSLLAGSSYNEQFF. The CDR3 coding sequence is TGTGCCAGCAGTTTACTAGCGGGCAGCTCCTACAATGAGCAGTTCTTC.

This clone was recorded once. This chain joins TRBV9 and TRBJ1-1; a weak D match, TRBD1 (6 bases). The ends were cut back, 0 bases at V and 2 bases at J, with 14 bases in the middle. CDR1 is SGDLS, CDR2 YYNGEE, per germline. The CDR3 is 16 amino acids. CDR3 in amino acids: CASSVGVSGHNTEAFF. For the CDR3, the DNA is TGTGCCAGCAGCGTAGGAGTTTCGGGACATAACACTGAAGCTTTCTTT.

This chain links TRBV11-3 with TRBJ2-1; 9 bases map to TRBD1. CDR1 is SGHNT and CDR2 is YENEEA in the germline V gene. The J segment lost 2 bases and the V segment lost 3 bases, leaving 2 bases of the junction unmatched. The CDR3 has 15 residues. CDR3 sequence: CASSFGTGTYNEQFF. The CDR3 DNA is TGTGCCAGCAGCTTCGGGACAGGGACCTACAATGAGCAGTTCTTC. The whole variable domain, filled in from reference TRBV11-3 and TRBJ2-1, reads EAGVVQSPRYKIIEKKQPVAFWCNPISGHNTLYWYLQNLGQGPELLIRYENEEAVDDSQLPKDRFSAERLKGVDSTLKIQPAELGDSAVYLCASSFGTGTYNEQFFGPGTRLTVL.

This rearrangement joins TRBV27 to TRBJ2-7; D is unresolved. The CDR3 covers 15 residues. CDR1 is MNHEY, CDR2 SMNVEV, per germline (reference sequence). Trimming stripped 7 bases from V and 2 bases from J, with 18 bases between. CDR3 in amino acids: CASNTYHGSTYEQYF. CDR3 bases: TGTGCCAGCAACACATACCATGGGTCCACCTACGAGCAGTACTTC.

This clone was seen only once. The chain combines TRBV27 with TRBJ1-1; perhaps TRBD1 as D (5 bases). V lost 8 bases, J lost 0 bases, and 16 bases lay in between. Germline CDR1 is MNHEY and CDR2 is SMNVEV (reference sequence). The CDR3 loop spans 15 amino acids. The CDR3 DNA is TGTGCCAGCTCCTTTGTAGCAGGGATGAACACTGAAGCTTTCTTT. Its protein is CASSFVAGMNTEAFF.

This sequence joins TRBV28 and TRBJ1-1, with D tentatively TRBD1 (5 bases). Germline CDR1 and CDR2: MDHEN and SYDVKM. The V end lost 3 bases, the J end lost 4 bases, and 18 bases lay between the germline ends. The CDR3 is 16 residues long. The CDR3 loop is CASSFWQDAQGTEAFF. The CDR3 nucleotides read TGTGCCAGCAGTTTCTGGCAGGACGCTCAGGGCACTGAAGCTTTCTTT.

This chain links TRBV11-2 with TRBJ2-2; D may be TRBD1 (5 bases). Germline V lookup: CDR1 SGHAT, CDR2 FQNNGV. The CDR3 has 15 residues. V was cut by 1 base and J by 4 bases, with 10 bases left in between. This chain's CDR3 is CASSLAWGRTGELFF. The CDR3 DNA follows: TGTGCCAGCAGCTTAGCGTGGGGCCGCACCGGGGAGCTGTTTTTT.

J is TRBJ2-5 and V is TRBV19; D perhaps matches TRBD2 (5 bases). The J call may be incorrect, as the DNA end agrees better with TRBJ2-7. CDR3 length equals 11 residues. Germline V gives CDR1 LNHDA, CDR2 SQIVND (reference sequence). The CDR3 spells CASSTGYEQYF. The CDR3 DNA is TGTGCCAGTAGTACGGGATACGAGCAGTACTTC.

V and J are TRBV11-2 and TRBJ2-7; D perhaps matches TRBD2 (6 bases). CDR3 length equals 13 residues. CDR1 SGHAT and CDR2 FQNNGV come from the germline V gene. The V end lost 6 bases, the J end lost 3 bases, and 12 bases lay between the germline ends. The CDR3 DNA sequence: TGTGCCAGCAGGTCCGGGACTTTCTACGAGCAGTACTTC. Amino acid sequence: CASRSGTFYEQYF. The complete variable domain, with remaining parts taken from reference TRBV11-2 and TRBJ2-7, reads EAGVAQSPRYKIIEKRQSVAFWCNPISGHATLYWYQQILGQGPKLLIQFQNNGVVDDSQLPKDRFSAERLKGVDSTLKIQPAKLEDSAVYLCASRSGTFYEQYFGPGTRLTVT.

V and J are TRBV18 and TRBJ2-7; the D is unclear. The germline V gene encodes CDR1 KGHSH and CDR2 LQKENI. Trimming cost V 5 bases and J 6 bases, with 20 bases left between them. CDR3 length: 15 residues. The DNA of the CDR3 is TGTGCCAGCTCAGATGGTCAGTCCTACCTGGGCGAGCAGTACTTC. This encodes CASSDGQSYLGEQYF.

The rearrangement joins TRBV13 to TRBJ2-7, with 11 positions matching TRBD2. Trimming removed 1 base from V and 5 bases from J; junction bases left unmatched: 7. Germline CDR1 reads PRHDT; CDR2 reads FYEKMQ (reference sequence). This CDR3 is built from 16 residues. The CDR3 reads CASSLATTSGINEQYF. The DNA of the CDR3 is TGTGCCAGCAGCTTAGCTACGACTAGCGGGATCAACGAGCAGTACTTC.

V gene TRBV6-5 combines with J gene TRBJ1-2; perhaps TRBD1 as D (6 bases). Trimming stripped 7 bases from V and 6 bases from J, with 18 bases between. This CDR3 contains 14 residues. Germline V CDR1 and CDR2: MNHEY, SVGAGI. In nucleotides, the CDR3 is TGTGCCAGCACCCCCCTCGGGGGGCAGGATGGCTACACCTTC. Translating gives CASTPLGGQDGYTF.

The chain couples TRBV28 to TRBJ2-1; 15 bases align to TRBD2. Per germline, CDR1 MDHEN and CDR2 SYDVKM. This CDR3 is built from 17 residues. Trimming took 6 bases from V and 0 from J; bases not matched to a gene: 3. Here the CDR3 reads CASRGLAGGPSYNEQFF. The DNA of the CDR3 is TGTGCCAGCAGAGGACTAGCGGGAGGGCCCTCCTACAATGAGCAGTTCTTC.

The chain employs TRBV6-5 and TRBJ2-5, with 8 nucleotides matching TRBD1. Germline V gene lookup returns CDR1 MNHEY and CDR2 SVGAGI. V trimming: 0 bases; J trimming: 8 bases; junction bases outside the gene matches: 5. This CDR3 comprises 14 residues. The CDR3 protein is CASSYSGQGYTQYF. The CDR3 DNA is TGTGCCAGCAGTTACTCTGGACAGGGATACACCCAGTACTTC.

The chain joins TRBV28 to TRBJ2-2; D not certain. This CDR3 spans 13 amino acids. Per germline, CDR1 MDHEN and CDR2 SYDVKM. Trimming pared 3 bases from V and 8 bases from J, leaving 10 bases between. CDR3 in amino acids: CASSFDLRGELFF. The CDR3 nucleotides are TGTGCCAGCAGTTTTGATCTGAGGGGGGAGCTGTTTTTT.

The V gene is TRBV4-2, the J gene TRBJ2-3; a possible D gene is TRBD2 (6 bases). Per the germline V gene, CDR1 is LGHNA and CDR2 is YNFKEQ. Between the trimmed V and J ends, which lost 1 base and 2 bases, there was a span of 10 bases. The CDR3 consists of 15 residues. CDR3 sequence: CASSQVASDTDTQYF. For the CDR3, the DNA is TGTGCCAGCAGCCAAGTGGCTAGCGACACAGATACGCAGTATTTT.

This sequence joins TRBV5-1 and TRBJ2-6; D unclear. CDR1 SGHRS and CDR2 YFSETQ come from the germline V gene. V was shortened by 0 bases and J by 3 bases, with 4 bases between the two germline ends. CDR3 size: 14 residues. The CDR3 sequence: CASSLDRGANVLTF. CDR3 nucleotide sequence: TGCGCCAGCAGCTTGGATCGTGGGGCCAACGTCCTGACTTTC. The entire variable domain, with the rest obtained from reference TRBV5-1 and TRBJ2-6, is as follows: KAGVTQTPRYLIKTRGQQVTLSCSPISGHRSVSWYQQTPGQGLQFLFEYFSETQRNKGNFPGRFSGRQFSNSRSEMNVSTLELGDSALYLCASSLDRGANVLTFGAGSRLTVL.

V is TRBV27 and J is TRBJ2-1; tentative D call: TRBD1 (6 bases). Germline CDR1 is MNHEY and CDR2 is SMNVEV (reference sequence). V was pared by 5 bases and J by 13 bases, with 18 bases between. The CDR3 loop spans 13 amino acids. This CDR3 reads CASSPDSTMNQFF. The CDR3 DNA sequence: TGTGCCAGCAGTCCGGACAGTACAATGAATCAGTTCTTC.

This chain uses TRBV7-8 with TRBJ2-7, with 7 bases lining up with TRBD1. This CDR3 is 11 amino acids long. J was trimmed by 6 bases and V by 7 bases; bases with no gene match: 3. Germline loops: CDR1 SGHVS, CDR2 FQNEAQ. CDR3 nucleotides: TGTGCCAGCACCACAGGGGCCGAGCAGTACTTC. Translation gives CASTTGAEQYF.

This clone has just one count. The chain employs TRBV6-6 and TRBJ1-1, with D possibly matching TRBD1 (5 bases). The length of the CDR3 is 15 residues. Trimming took 3 bases from V and 1 from J, leaving 12 bases between them. Per germline, CDR1 MNHNY and CDR2 SVGAGI (reference sequence). CDR3 bases: TGTGCCAGCAGTTATGATTGGGGGAAGAACACTGAAGCTTTCTTT. Translation gives CASSYDWGKNTEAFF.

This chain uses TRBV2 with TRBJ2-5; weak D call: TRBD1 (6 bases). The CDR3 extends over 15 amino acids. Deletions cut 1 base from V and 1 base from J, with 10 bases between. Germline V gene sequence: CDR1 SNHLY, CDR2 FYNNEI. CDR3 loop: CASSEDGTSQETQYF. CDR3 nucleotide sequence: TGTGCCAGCAGTGAAGATGGGACATCCCAAGAGACCCAGTACTTC.

This rearrangement joins TRBV9 to TRBJ2-5; 7 bases fit TRBD2. Germline lookup yields CDR1 SGDLS and CDR2 YYNGEE. The CDR3 is 15 amino acids. V shed 3 bases, J shed 4 bases, and the junction held 9 bases outside the gene matches. The CDR3 nucleotides are TGTGCCAGCAGCGAGGGACTATCGCCGGGAGAGACCCAGTACTTC. Amino acids: CASSEGLSPGETQYF.

The chain employs TRBV6-1 and TRBJ1-2; no clear D gene. CDR1 is MNHNS, CDR2 SASEGT, per germline. The V gene lost 7 bases and the J gene lost 2 bases, with 14 bases spanning the gap. The CDR3 is 14 residues long. The CDR3 loop reads CASMFLGSNYGYTF. The CDR3 DNA reads TGTGCCAGCATGTTCTTGGGCAGCAACTATGGCTACACCTTC.

This rearrangement joins TRBV19 to TRBJ2-3, with 7 bases aligning to TRBD2. CDR1 and CDR2 (germline): LNHDA, SQIVND (reference sequence). The V gene end was trimmed by 4 bases and the J gene end by 2 bases; junction bases not matched to a gene: 9. The CDR3 runs 16 residues. CDR3 residues: CASSTPPQRDTDTQYF. As DNA, the CDR3 is TGTGCCAGTAGTACCCCCCCCCAGCGGGACACAGATACGCAGTATTTT.

The chain couples TRBV10-3 to TRBJ2-7; 9 nucleotides match TRBD2. The CDR3 runs 13 residues. Losses at the gene ends were 11 bases for V and 5 bases for J; bases not matched to a gene: 10. Germline-derived CDR1 and CDR2 are ENHRY and SYGVKD. In DNA, the CDR3 is TGTGCCTCTTTAGCGGGAGCCCTCCACGAGCAGTACTTC. Its protein product is CASLAGALHEQYF.

This clone was seen once. The DNA of the CDR3 is TGTGCCAGCAGCTTACACCGGGACCGAAAAGGCTACGAGCAGTACTTC. This encodes CASSLHRDRKGYEQYF. The chain has TRBV7-9 and TRBJ2-7; D assignment may be TRBD1 or TRBD2 (5 bases each). Germline CDR1 and CDR2: SEHNR and FQNEAQ (reference sequence). V was clipped by 2 bases and J by 3 bases, with 17 bases between them. The CDR3 length is 16 residues.

The rearrangement links TRBV5-6 to TRBJ1-2; D not certain. Trimming stripped 0 bases from V and 5 bases from J, with 5 bases between. Germline V gene lookup returns CDR1 SGHDT and CDR2 YYEEEE. This CDR3 has 12 amino acids. This chain's CDR3 is CASSLDRYGYTF. In nucleotides, the CDR3 is TGTGCCAGCAGCTTGGATAGGTATGGCTACACCTTC.

This clone was detected only once. The chain recombines TRBV5-1 with TRBJ2-3; 7 bases map to TRBD1. The germline CDR1 and CDR2 sequences are SGHRS and YFSETQ. The CDR3 length is 16 residues. Losses at the gene ends were 4 bases for V and 4 bases for J; bases not matched to a gene: 12. In DNA, the CDR3 is TGCGCCAGCAGCCCTCCGACAGGGAGCCTGGCAGATACGCAGTATTTT. Protein product: CASSPPTGSLADTQYF.

The rearrangement joins TRBV11-2 to TRBJ2-1; 7 bases map to TRBD2. Trimming at V came to 3 bases and at J to 5 bases, leaving 13 bases not matched to a gene. There are 17 residues in the CDR3. Germline V gene lookup returns CDR1 SGHAT and CDR2 FQNNGV. The CDR3 region is CASSLIPGRETDNEQFF. CDR3 bases: TGTGCCAGCAGCTTGATACCCGGGCGGGAGACCGACAATGAGCAGTTCTTC.

Concerning this clone: Other DNA sequences in the sample encode the same CDR3. The chain has TRBV27 and TRBJ2-7; maybe TRBD1 (6 bases). This CDR3 spans 14 amino acids. Looked up from germline, CDR1 is MNHEY and CDR2 is SMNVEV (reference sequence). Trimming took 6 bases from V and 0 from J, leaving 12 bases between them. The CDR3 DNA sequence: TGTGCCAGCAGCCTACAGGGAACCTCCTACGAGCAGTACTTC. Its translation is CASSLQGTSYEQYF.

The chain carries TRBV5-5 and TRBJ1-1; no clear D gene. The CDR3 has 13 amino acids. V lost 4 bases and J lost 3, with 10 bases in between. In germline, CDR1 is SGHKS, CDR2 YYEKEE (reference sequence). Here the CDR3 DNA reads TGTGCCAGCAGCCCCGGGAGCTACACTGAAGCTTTCTTT. This gives the protein CASSPGSYTEAFF.